What follows is one T cell receptor beta chain and its context. Its antigen is not known. Generated by immunoSEQ multiplex PCR, the TCRdb table keeps only in-frame clones and is missing some. The sample lists tens of thousands of clones; roughly 82% were seen once. Rectal tissue came from one to two pinch biopsies taken at colonoscopy. The sample belongs to a study of pediatric ulcerative colitis. General study results and limits: Blood-rectal clonal overlap within each person was significantly higher in ulcerative colitis patients than controls.

This CDR3 comprises 15 residues. Trimming took 0 bases from V and 4 from J; bases not matched to a gene: 6. From germline, CDR1 is SGHRS and CDR2 YFSETQ. The rearrangement links TRBV5-1 to TRBJ2-5, with 7 bases lining up with TRBD1. The sequence came from a boy aged 5-17 years with severe ulcerative colitis. Specimen: gut tissue. CDR3 DNA: TGCGCCAGCAGCTTGGCCACAGGGGCCTCAGAGACCCAGTACTTC. Translating it yields CASSLATGASETQYF. The variable domain in full, with the rest retrieved from reference TRBV5-1 and TRBJ2-5, is KAGVTQTPRYLIKTRGQQVTLSCSPISGHRSVSWYQQTPGQGLQFLFEYFSETQRNKGNFPGRFSGRQFSNSRSEMNVSTLELGDSALYLCASSLATGASETQYFGPGTRLLVL.